This is a list of T cell receptor beta chains from one sample in a study of preoperative IRX-2 immunotherapy in early breast cancer. TCRdb keeps only in-frame clones here, not all; method: immunoSEQ multiplex PCR. Of some 59,000 clones in the sample, approximately 94% are singletons; the top ten hold 1.5% to 2%. Sample collection occurred from a patient treated with IRX-2 immunotherapy. The receptor set was obtained from a human donor with breast cancer. CDR3s include the opening cysteine and the closing phenylalanine or tryptophan. Each record gives: CDR3 protein, CDR3 DNA, D gene, clone size, J gene, V gene. A D gene is named only where the DNA matches it firmly. Size is omitted from some rows. Given values are once, few, many or a class for expanded clones.

CASASGQTSADTQYF TGTGCCAGTGCATCCGGGCAGACCAGTGCAGATACGCAGTATTTT NA NA TRBJ2-3 TRBV19
CASSPRSGEDEQYF TGTGCCAGCAGCCCCCGATCGGGTGAGGACGAGCAGTACTTC NA NA TRBJ2-7 TRBV11-2
CASSSRRGQLVNTEAFF TGCGCCAGCAGCTCTCGCAGGGGGCAATTAGTGAACACTGAAGCTTTCTTT TRBD1 NA TRBJ1-1 TRBV5-1
CASSIHPGGAGGRTDTQYF TGTGCCAGCAGCATCCACCCAGGAGGAGCGGGGGGCCGCACAGATACGCAGTATTTT TRBD2 NA TRBJ2-3 TRBV9
CASSQDPHRVQETQYF TGTGCCAGCAGCCAAGACCCTCACAGGGTCCAAGAGACCCAGTACTTC NA NA TRBJ2-5 TRBV4-2
CASSPSLEQYF TGTGCCAGCAGTCCGTCCCTCGAGCAGTACTTC NA NA TRBJ2-7 TRBV2
CARRAGTTDTQYF TGTGCCAGGCGCGCCGGTACCACAGATACGCAGTATTTT NA NA TRBJ2-3 TRBV28
CASSLDGYGYTF TGTGCCAGCAGCCTCGACGGCTATGGCTACACCTTC NA NA TRBJ1-2 TRBV7-2
CASRVRGYF TGTGCCAGCAGGGTGAGGGGGTACTTC NA NA TRBJ2-7 TRBV2
CASSLTGVRTDTQYF TGTGCCAGCAGTTTGACAGGGGTTCGCACAGATACGCAGTATTTT TRBD1 NA TRBJ2-3 TRBV27
CASSPDAVEQYF TGTGCCAGCAGTCCCGACGCTGTCGAGCAGTACTTC NA NA TRBJ2-7 TRBV6-5
CASSLGQGFTEAFF TGCGCCAGCAGCCTAGGACAGGGGTTCACTGAAGCTTTCTTT TRBD1 NA TRBJ1-1 TRBV5-1
CASSLAGGNNEQFF TGTGCCAGCAGCTTGGCGGGGGGGAACAATGAGCAGTTCTTC TRBD2 NA TRBJ2-1 TRBV7-3
CASSLMAGLNYGYTF TGTGCCAGCAGCTTAATGGCAGGGCTTAACTATGGCTACACCTTC NA NA TRBJ1-2 TRBV11-2
CASSRGGVYNEQFF TGTGCCAGCAGTCGTGGCGGGGTTTACAATGAGCAGTTCTTC NA NA TRBJ2-1 TRBV28
CASSHLGGDQHF TGCGCCAGCAGCCACCTGGGGGGGGACCAGCATTTT NA NA TRBJ1-5 TRBV4-1
CASSQDMTDNSPLHF TGCGCCAGCAGCCAAGATATGACAGACAATTCACCCCTCCACTTT NA NA TRBJ1-6 TRBV4-3
CASSPGTGVPYEQYF TGTGCCAGCAGCCCAGGGACAGGGGTCCCCTACGAGCAGTACTTC TRBD1 NA TRBJ2-7 TRBV7-3
CASSLSRGLAGELFF TGTGCCAGCAGCTTAAGCCGGGGACTGGCCGGGGAGCTGTTTTTT NA NA TRBJ2-2 TRBV7-2
CASRASGQTDTQYF TGTGCCAGCAGGGCTAGCGGGCAGACAGATACGCAGTATTTT TRBD2 NA TRBJ2-3 TRBV6-1
CASSQGTRETQYF TGTGCCAGCAGCCAAGGGACCAGGGAGACCCAGTACTTC NA NA TRBJ2-5 TRBV4-2
CAGSLVRSNEKLFF TGTGCCGGCAGCTTGGTCAGATCTAATGAAAAACTGTTTTTT NA NA TRBJ1-4 TRBV5-6
CASSSLAGGYNEQFF TGTGCCAGCAGCTCTCTAGCGGGGGGATACAATGAGCAGTTCTTC TRBD2 once TRBJ2-1 TRBV7-3
CASSPSGTSYEQYF TGTGCCAGCAGCCCATCCGGGACTAGCTACGAGCAGTACTTC TRBD2 NA TRBJ2-7 TRBV9
CAWRQGRETQYF TGTGCCTGGCGACAGGGGAGGGAGACCCAGTACTTC TRBD1 NA TRBJ2-5 TRBV30
CASSSRGLIQETQYF TGTGCCAGCAGCTCTCGGGGTTTGATCCAAGAGACCCAGTACTTC NA NA TRBJ2-5 TRBV7-2
CASTGGLLDNEQFF TGTGCCAGCACCGGGGGGCTGCTGGACAATGAGCAGTTCTTC NA NA TRBJ2-1 TRBV2
CSAPEVDTQYF TGCAGTGCGCCGGAGGTAGATACGCAGTATTTT NA NA TRBJ2-3 TRBV20-1
CASSHTRTGPYNEQFF TGCGCCAGCAGCCATACTCGGACAGGACCCTACAATGAGCAGTTCTTC TRBD1 NA TRBJ2-1 TRBV4-1
CASSGPRTEDEKLFF TGTGCCAGCAGCGGGCCTCGGACAGAAGATGAAAAACTGTTTTTT NA NA TRBJ1-4 TRBV13
CASSPRTGIIHGYTF TGTGCCAGCAGCCCGAGGACAGGGATCATACATGGCTACACCTTC TRBD1 NA TRBJ1-2 TRBV9
CASSSFRTSGRRTDTQYF TGTGCCAGCAGCTCCTTTAGGACTAGCGGGAGGCGCACAGATACGCAGTATTTT TRBD2 once TRBJ2-3 TRBV11-2
CASSYGETTDTQYF TGCGCCAGCAGCTACGGGGAGACCACAGATACGCAGTATTTT NA few TRBJ2-3 TRBV4-1
CASSWTSGSEETQYF TGTGCCAGCAGCTGGACTAGCGGGAGTGAGGAGACCCAGTACTTC TRBD2 NA TRBJ2-5 TRBV7-2
CASSLRDRDPYEQYF TGTGCCAGCAGCTTGAGGGACAGGGACCCCTACGAGCAGTACTTC TRBD1 once TRBJ2-7 TRBV5-4
CAISESGRELFF TGTGCCATCAGTGAGTCTGGAAGGGAGCTGTTTTTT NA NA TRBJ2-2 TRBV10-3
CAISQSGDYNEQFF TGTGCCATCAGCCAGAGCGGGGACTACAATGAGCAGTTCTTC TRBD2 NA TRBJ2-1 TRBV10-3
CASSPTGVGTEAFF TGTGCCAGCAGTCCAACAGGGGTGGGCACTGAAGCTTTCTTT TRBD1 NA TRBJ1-1 TRBV28
CASSLDLTAEAFF TGTGCCAGCAGCTTAGACTTAACAGCTGAAGCTTTCTTT NA NA TRBJ1-1 TRBV13
CASSFYGMRYF TGTGCCAGCAGCTTCTACGGAATGCGGTACTTC NA once TRBJ2-5 TRBV5-6
CATSRDLEGRANQPQHF TGTGCCACCAGCAGAGATCTCGAGGGGCGCGCCAATCAGCCCCAGCATTTT NA NA TRBJ1-5 TRBV15
CASSIAGVEQYF TGTGCCAGTAGTATCGCGGGGGTCGAGCAGTACTTC TRBD2 NA TRBJ2-7 TRBV19
CASSLLSGTYNEQFF TGTGCCAGCAGCTTGTTGAGCGGTACCTACAATGAGCAGTTCTTC NA NA TRBJ2-1 TRBV5-6